These T cell receptor beta chains were read from a single sample in a study of neoadjuvant nivolumab and ipilimumab in lung cancer. Only in-frame clones appear in the TCRdb table, and some are missing; sequencing was by immunoSEQ multiplex PCR. The table has 40,000 to 55,000 clones, around 89% seen once. The sample consisted of blood, taken before neoadjuvant nivolumab, alone or with ipilimumab. The receptors were gathered from an adult with non-small cell lung cancer. Some clones in this sample may be carry-over from other donors' samples. The CDR3 runs from the conserved cysteine through the conserved F or W. D genes are given only for firm matches.

CDR3 protein	D gene	V gene
CASNSPNYGYTF	.	TRBV2
CASSPLTSGNTGELFF	TRBD2	TRBV18
CASSPGAGAGELFF	.	TRBV18
CASSEGGRAQYF	.	TRBV6-1
CAWGQGYEKLFF	.	TRBV30
CSVDEGVETQYF	.	TRBV29-1
CASSLVGQGAGVRDGYTF	TRBD1	TRBV5-1
CASSLGTGVSTDTQYF	TRBD1	TRBV7-9
CASRAASEAFF	.	TRBV2
CASSPDRNQPQHF	.	TRBV9
CAISVARDNYEQYF	.	TRBV10-3
CASSQDSMDWEGKLFF	.	TRBV4-3
CASSQPNTEAFF	.	TRBV4-1
CSVPGGGFTGELFF	TRBD2	TRBV29-1
CASSRGVAYEQYF	.	TRBV7-8
CASSPRVRERDTGELFF	TRBD2	TRBV4-2
CASSQALGNEQFF	.	TRBV18
CASSLGSYGYTF	.	TRBV6-6
CSVAGTSNFYEQFF	TRBD2	TRBV29-1
CASSPQKNTEAFF	.	TRBV18
CASSLWSGRDIQETQYF	TRBD2	TRBV5-4
CASSPQGYGYTF	.	TRBV5-6
CASSLHQGAYEQYF	TRBD1	TRBV7-7
CASSRPETQYF	.	TRBV2
CASSYSHPGSNQPQHF	.	TRBV6-5
CASSPREGSPYF	.	TRBV18
CASSRRDRGYGYTF	TRBD1	TRBV6-5
CASSGPGQSTDTQYF	TRBD1	TRBV5-1
CASSGAEGYEQYF	.	TRBV18
CASSLGLAGGYEQFF	TRBD2	TRBV4-1
CASRASSEQFF	.	TRBV6-5
CASYRDSFYEQYF	TRBD1	TRBV6-6
CASSPGTGVMNTEAFF	TRBD1	TRBV5-1
CASSLASGINEQYF	TRBD2	TRBV7-2
CASSLEVSSYNEQFF	.	TRBV11-2
CASSALRVRGYTF	.	TRBV11-1
CATSRAGVRYEQYF	TRBD2	TRBV15
CASNRLVVDKNIQYF	.	TRBV5-6
CASSPTGNEQYF	.	TRBV27
CASSLRDRRTEAFF	.	TRBV5-8
CASSSESAGGGEQYF	.	TRBV7-2
CASSLEVANTEAFF	.	TRBV7-9
CASRGEEQYF	.	TRBV5-1